This passage covers 5 T cell receptor beta chains from one sample sequenced in a study of shared clonotypes between healthy human individuals. Clones were read by immunoSEQ multiplex PCR, and TCRdb kept only the in-frame ones, dropping some. The table records roughly 110,000 clones, 68% of them present only once. The source material was memory CD8+ T cells sorted from blood. Subset indicated: CD45RO+ cells pooled with CCR7-negative TemRA cells. These receptors all stem from a woman aged 25 to 39 in good health.

This clone was seen only once. V is TRBV28 and J is TRBJ1-5; 9 bases match TRBD1. The CDR3 extends over 12 amino acids. The V segment lost 3 bases and the J segment 12 bases; nucleotides outside the gene matches: 3. Germline CDR1 reads MDHEN; CDR2 reads SYDVKM. The CDR3 DNA follows: TGTGCCAGCAGTTTCCTGGGACAGGGCCAGCATTTT. The encoded protein is CASSFLGQGQHF.

J is TRBJ2-3 and V is TRBV23-1, with 8 bases aligning to TRBD2. TRBV23-1 carries the ORF label, with uncertain function. The CDR3 covers 18 residues. V lost 0 bases, J lost 0 bases, and 8 bases stayed unmatched. For the CDR3, the DNA is TGCGCCAGCAGTCAATCCCGGCTTACGGGAGGGAGCACAGATACGCAGTATTTT. Encoded protein: CASSQSRLTGGSTDTQYF.

This chain joins TRBV28 and TRBJ1-2; the D gene is possibly TRBD1 (5 bases). The CDR3 length is 13 residues. The germline CDR1 and CDR2 sequences are MDHEN and SYDVKM. The V gene lost 11 bases and the J gene lost 7 bases, with 20 bases spanning the gap. CDR3 sequence (DNA): TGTGCCGGCCGAAAAAGGGGTTTTCCTGGCTACACCTTC. This codes for CAGRKRGFPGYTF.

The chain links TRBV15 to TRBJ2-7; the match to TRBD1 covers 7 bases. This CDR3 is 12 amino acids long. Germline V gene data show CDR1 as LNHNV and CDR2 as YYDKDF (reference sequence). V was pared by 1 base and J by 12 bases, with 6 bases of the junction left unmatched. CDR3 in amino acids: CATSRGDRALYF. CDR3 DNA sequence: TGTGCCACCAGCAGAGGAGACAGGGCCTTGTACTTC.

This clone was counted at least ten times. CDR3 region: CAISDSGTTTGELFF. CDR3 DNA: TGTGCCATCAGTGATTCCGGGACTACCACCGGGGAGCTGTTTTTT. The chain is built from TRBV10-3 and TRBJ2-2; 7 bases are a match to TRBD2. CDR3 length equals 15 residues. Germline V gives CDR1 ENHRY, CDR2 SYGVKD. With 3 bases clipped from V and 4 bases from J, the junction kept 5 bases outside the gene matches.